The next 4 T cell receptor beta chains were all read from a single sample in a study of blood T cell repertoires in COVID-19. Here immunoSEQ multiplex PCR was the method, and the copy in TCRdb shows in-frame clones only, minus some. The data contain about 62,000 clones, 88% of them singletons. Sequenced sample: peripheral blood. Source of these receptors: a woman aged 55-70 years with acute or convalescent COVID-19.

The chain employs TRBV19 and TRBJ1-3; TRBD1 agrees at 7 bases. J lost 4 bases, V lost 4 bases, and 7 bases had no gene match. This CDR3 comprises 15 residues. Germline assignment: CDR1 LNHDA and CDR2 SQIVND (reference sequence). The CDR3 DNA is TGTGCCAGTAGTAGAGACAGGGCGGCCGGAAACACCATATATTTT. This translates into CASSRDRAAGNTIYF.

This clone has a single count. Written as DNA, the CDR3 is TGTGCCAGCACCCCAGGACAGGGGGACACTGAAGCTTTCTTT. It is translated as CASTPGQGDTEAFF. The chain joins TRBV6-2 or TRBV6-3 to TRBJ1-1; the match to TRBD1 covers 10 bases. V dropped 7 bases and J dropped 3; count of bases not matched to a gene: 5. The CDR3 runs 14 residues. Germline V gives CDR1 MNHEY, CDR2 SVGEGT.

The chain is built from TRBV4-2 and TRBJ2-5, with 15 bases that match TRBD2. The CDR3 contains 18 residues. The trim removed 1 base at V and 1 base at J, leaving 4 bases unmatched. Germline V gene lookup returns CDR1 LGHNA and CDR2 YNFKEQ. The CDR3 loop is CASSQGTSGGAGQETQYF. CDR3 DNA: TGTGCCAGCAGCCAAGGGACTAGCGGGGGGGCGGGCCAAGAGACCCAGTACTTC.

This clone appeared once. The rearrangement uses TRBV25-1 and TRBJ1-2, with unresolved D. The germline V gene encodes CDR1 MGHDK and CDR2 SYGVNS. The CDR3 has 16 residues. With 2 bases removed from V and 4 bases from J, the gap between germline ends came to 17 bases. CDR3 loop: CASSEPGSSGTYGYTF. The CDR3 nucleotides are TGTGCCAGCAGTGAACCTGGGAGCTCAGGAACCTATGGCTACACCTTC.